The clone carrying this T cell receptor beta chain has a single count. The CDR3 has 14 amino acids. CDR1 SGHDT and CDR2 YYEEEE come from the germline V gene. The J segment lost 6 bases and the V segment lost 6 bases, leaving 7 bases of the junction unmatched. In the source study's methods: Quantification of nucleated cells was approximated via reference gene primer amplification. Some clones are missing from TCRdb's copy, which holds only in-frame ones; the method was immunoSEQ multiplex PCR. The V and J calls and the clone size are those of that table, but D and trimming were determined from the DNA. The sample has fewer than 500,000 clones; approximately 90% are singletons. The data originate from a study of blood T cell repertoires in COVID-19. Turning to the study itself: Sites in the United States, Italy and Spain provided acute and convalescent COVID-19 samples. In each case, the material was cDNA or gDNA derived from T cells, B-cell-depleted T cells, or PBMCs.

Sequences were obtained from peripheral blood. The origin of this receptor is a woman aged 30 to 39 with active or convalescent COVID-19. The V and J genes are TRBV5-6 and TRBJ2-1; 9 bases are a match to TRBD1. CDR3 nucleotide sequence: TGTGCCAGCACCTTCGGGACAGGGAGCAATGAGCAGTTCTTC. It specifies CASTFGTGSNEQFF.